Listed below are T cell receptor beta chains from one sample, sequenced in a study of molecular identifiers for immune sequencing clone quantification. Using its own MiXCR run on the PCR reads, TCRdb lists one record per CDR3 protein. The data contain about 500,000 distinct CDR3 sequences, about a fifth of them singletons. The material sequenced was naive CD8+ T cells from blood, with Jurkat cell RNA spiked in. The receptors stem from a human donor in good health. Some libraries in this study had Jurkat cell RNA spiked in. Each CDR3 is given with its conserved first and last residue.

V,J,CDR3
TRBV25-1,TRBJ2-5,CASSDHRLIQETQYF
TRBV20-1,TRBJ2-1,CSARASGALYNEQSF
TRBV30,TRBJ2-1,CAWSRGGLYNEQFF
TRBV19,TRBJ1-2,CASSISGTQPLYTF
TRBV7-2,TRBJ2-5,CAIERGGETQYF
TRBV5-1,TRBJ2-7,CASSLGQDSSCEQYF
TRBV30,TRBJ2-7,CAWSRLAGDNYEQYF
TRBV28,TRBJ2-7,CASSPPAGTADQSYEQYF
TRBV3-1,TRBJ1-4,CASSHPGQFEKLFF
TRBV12-3/TRBV12-4,TRBJ2-1,CASSPSLAGVTYNEQFF
TRBV27,TRBJ2-1,CASSLGLYNEQFF
TRBV11-2,TRBJ2-1,CASSQPGSEQFF
TRBV27,TRBJ1-1,CASSFPGGEALF
TRBV6-5,TRBJ1-1,CASRAGANTEAFF
TRBV18,TRBJ1-4,CASSPPEFGKLFF
TRBV27,TRBJ2-1,CASSQPGANRYNEQFF
TRBV6-2/TRBV6-3,TRBJ1-1,CASSYYPGQGNTEAFF
TRBV10-2,TRBJ2-3,CASRKTGGAGDTQYF
TRBV5-8,TRBJ2-7,CASSLSAAVNYEQYF
TRBV6-2/TRBV6-3,TRBJ2-1,CASSPLNRGPGNEQFF
TRBV2,TRBJ2-7,CASSGGTDYEQYF
TRBV19,TRBJ2-7,CASSRTGTVYEQYF
TRBV7-9,TRBJ2-3,CASGGFGGVPTDTQYF
TRBV7-9,TRBJ2-7,CASSLGPITYEQYF
TRBV30,TRBJ2-1,CAWSVLSNEQFF
TRBV21-1,TRBJ1-2,CASSPRQGGSNYGYTF
TRBV11-1,TRBJ1-2,CAGSLVPDRRDYGYTF
TRBV6-2/TRBV6-3,TRBJ1-1,CASGTQGGIAFF
TRBV12-3/TRBV12-4,TRBJ2-1,CASGRLPEQFF
TRBV13,TRBJ1-1,CASSLGTLEAFF
TRBV28,TRBJ2-7,CAISGLRDEQYF
TRBV28,TRBJ1-6,CASSLSVGAFSYNSPLHF
TRBV4-3,TRBJ1-6,CASSQWDRENSPLHF
TRBV7-6,TRBJ2-7,CASSPKPDRDYEQYF
TRBV2,TRBJ2-1,CASSATSEGPYNEQFF
TRBV27,TRBJ2-7,CASSVRGQARPYEQYF
TRBV15,TRBJ2-1,CATSSPEEGLAGAYYNEQFF
TRBV12-3/TRBV12-4,TRBJ2-1,CASKSGQGNGEQFF
TRBV7-8,TRBJ2-1,CASTLQSGGVEQFF
TRBV18,TRBJ2-7,CASSPPGPLTEQYF
TRBV28,TRBJ1-5,CASSWTVYSNQPQHF
TRBV12-3/TRBV12-4,TRBJ1-2,CASSGQVFYGYTF
TRBV5-1,TRBJ2-7,CASSEDPGSHYEQYF
TRBV30,TRBJ2-7,CAWIGWGLGF
TRBV5-1,TRBJ2-7,CASSFRWEPGGEQYF
TRBV4-1,TRBJ1-1,CASSQVKGLDTEAFF
TRBV30,TRBJ2-1,CAWSSGQGESNEQFF
TRBV27,TRBJ2-1,CASTPLQGAHNEQFF